These 30 T cell receptor beta chains were all obtained from the same sample, sequenced in a study of blood T cell repertoires in COVID-19 (dated by TCRdb to the early 2020s). Preparation of the library involved the immunoSEQ multiplex PCR assay. TCRdb mirrors the immuneACCESS table, restricted to in-frame sequences. Some clones are absent from its copies; in checked studies, under half trace to an unresolved V gene, and the reason for the others is unknown. The sample has around 430,000 clones on record, around nine tenths of them singletons. Approximately 9.3% of the sample is held by the ten biggest clonotypes. Sequencing was done on a sample of PBMCs or T cells enriched from blood (not recorded which). These receptors were taken from a woman in her forties or fifties who had recovered from COVID-19.

The chain has TRBV19 and TRBJ1-5; perhaps TRBD1 as D (6 bases). The CDR3 loop spans 19 amino acids. Germline CDR1 LNHDA, CDR2 SQIVND (reference sequence). Trimming shortened V by 1 base and J by 5 bases, and 24 bases separated the two germline ends. The CDR3 loop is CASSIGLGGDNQGDQPQHF. CDR3 bases: TGTGCCAGTAGTATAGGTTTGGGTGGGGACAACCAAGGTGATCAGCCCCAGCATTTT.

The V gene is TRBV7-2, the J gene TRBJ1-6, with D uncertain. With 1 base removed from V and 0 bases from J, the gap between germline ends came to 4 bases. The CDR3 totals 15 residues. CDR1 and CDR2 (germline): SGHTA, FQGNSA. CDR3 amino acids: CASSLDISYNSPLHF. CDR3 DNA: TGTGCCAGCAGCTTAGATATCTCCTATAATTCACCCCTCCACTTT.

A remark on this clone: The same CDR3 arises from other DNA sequences in this sample as well. The chain joins TRBV5-1 to TRBJ1-1, with unresolved D. V dropped 0 bases and J dropped 1 base, with 7 bases sitting between them. This CDR3 contains 14 residues. CDR1 and CDR2 (germline): SGHRS, YFSETQ. CDR3 nucleotide sequence: TGCGCCAGCAGCTTGGGGCCGGGGAACACTGAAGCTTTCTTT. Its protein is CASSLGPGNTEAFF. Full variable domain (outside the CDR3, taken from reference TRBV5-1 and TRBJ1-1): KAGVTQTPRYLIKTRGQQVTLSCSPISGHRSVSWYQQTPGQGLQFLFEYFSETQRNKGNFPGRFSGRQFSNSRSEMNVSTLELGDSALYLCASSLGPGNTEAFFGQGTRLTVV.

The chain couples TRBV2 to TRBJ1-1; D is unresolved. This CDR3 spans 12 amino acids. The germline gives CDR1 SNHLY, CDR2 FYNNEI. Trimming shortened V by 8 bases and J by 4 bases, and 11 bases separated the two germline ends. CDR3 DNA: TGTGCCAGCCCGAAGGGAGGCACTGAAGCTTTCTTT. It is translated as CASPKGGTEAFF.

The chain uses TRBV5-5 and TRBJ2-2; D gene uncertain. This CDR3 has 12 amino acids. V lost 1 base, J lost 8 bases, and 6 bases lay in between. Germline CDR1 and CDR2: SGHKS and YYEKEE (reference sequence). This CDR3 reads CASSLPVGELFF. CDR3 DNA: TGTGCCAGCAGCTTGCCGGTTGGGGAGCTGTTTTTT. Full variable domain (missing parts from reference TRBV5-5 and TRBJ2-2): DAGVTQSPTHLIKTRGQQVTLRCSPISGHKSVSWYQQVLGQGPQFIFQYYEKEERGRGNFPDRFSARQFPNYSSELNVNALLLGDSALYLCASSLPVGELFFGEGSRLTVL.

This clone was observed a single time. This sequence joins TRBV11-2 and TRBJ1-2, with D perhaps matching TRBD1 (5 bases). The germline V gene encodes CDR1 SGHAT and CDR2 FQNNGV. Trimming took off 1 base at V and 3 bases at J, with 9 bases between the two ends. CDR3 length: 14 amino acids. This CDR3 is CASSLGGSDYGYTF. The DNA for the CDR3 is TGTGCCAGCAGCTTAGGGGGCTCCGACTATGGCTACACCTTC.

The CDR3 DNA reads TGTGCCAGCGGCCCGGGATTATTCTATGGCTACACCTTC. It is translated as CASGPGLFYGYTF. The chain has TRBV12-3 or TRBV12-4 and TRBJ1-2, with D hard to call. This CDR3 is built from 13 residues. V lost 8 bases to trimming and J lost 4 bases, with 14 bases between them.

The gene calls are TRBV5-4 and TRBJ1-4; unclear D gene. Between the trimmed V and J ends, which lost 3 bases and 8 bases, there was a span of 14 bases. The CDR3 runs 14 residues. Germline-derived CDR1 and CDR2 are SGHNT and YYREEE (reference sequence). The CDR3 DNA reads TGTGCCAGCAGCTACGGAAGCGGAGGCGAAAAACTGTTTTTT. This translates into CASSYGSGGEKLFF.

The chain combines TRBV10-1 with TRBJ1-4; D unresolved. Trimming took off 4 bases at V and 0 bases at J, with 6 bases between the two ends. Germline-derived CDR1 and CDR2 are WNHNN and SYGVQD (reference sequence). The CDR3 is 14 residues long. The CDR3 DNA sequence: TGCGCCAGCAGTGTGGGCTCAACTAATGAAAAACTGTTTTTT. Protein sequence: CASSVGSTNEKLFF.

The V gene is TRBV15, the J gene TRBJ2-2, with 9 bases identical to TRBD2. The ends lost 2 bases at V and 5 bases at J; junction bases unmatched: 3. Germline V gives CDR1 LNHNV, CDR2 YYDKDF (reference sequence). The CDR3 spans 15 residues. CDR3 protein: CATSRLAGRTGELFF. In DNA, the CDR3 is TGTGCCACCAGCAGACTAGCGGGGCGGACCGGGGAGCTGTTTTTT. Complete variable domain (other parts from reference TRBV15 and TRBJ2-2): DAMVIQNPRYQVTQFGKPVTLSCSQTLNHNVMYWYQQKSSQAPKLLFHYYDKDFNNEADTPDNFQSRRPNTSFCFLDIRSPGLGDTAMYLCATSRLAGRTGELFFGEGSRLTVL.

J is TRBJ1-3 and V is TRBV4-1; no clear D. V lost 0 bases and J lost 0, with 9 bases in between. The CDR3 has 16 amino acids. Germline lookup yields CDR1 MGHRA and CDR2 YSYEKL. The CDR3 here is CASSQDPGSSGNTIYF. The CDR3 nucleotides read TGCGCCAGCAGCCAAGATCCGGGGAGCTCTGGAAACACCATATATTTT.

CDR3 sequence reads: CASSSTGRPPGELFF. CDR3 nucleotides: TGTGCCAGCAGCTCCACCGGCAGGCCCCCCGGGGAGCTGTTTTTT. This chain uses TRBV7-2 with TRBJ2-2; no firm D call. Germline-derived CDR1 and CDR2 are SGHTA and FQGNSA. V was clipped by 4 bases and J by 6 bases, with 15 bases between them. The CDR3 runs 15 residues.

The chain has TRBV5-6 and TRBJ2-1, with D perhaps matching TRBD1 (6 bases). Trimming shortened V by 3 bases and J by 8 bases, and 18 bases separated the two germline ends. The CDR3 is 15 amino acids. Germline CDR1 and CDR2: SGHDT and YYEEEE. CDR3 bases: TGTGCCAGCAGCTGGTCAGGGGATACCTGGGATGAGCAGTTCTTC. Amino acid sequence: CASSWSGDTWDEQFF. Using reference TRBV5-6 and TRBJ2-1 for the parts outside the CDR3, the full variable domain is DAGVTQSPTHLIKTRGQQVTLRCSPKSGHDTVSWYQQALGQGPQFIFQYYEEEERQRGNFPDRFSGHQFPNYSSELNVNALLLGDSALYLCASSWSGDTWDEQFFGPGTRLTVL.

In its sample, this clone was seen many times. The chain carries TRBV5-5 and TRBJ1-5, with 12 bases lining up with TRBD1. Unmatched junction bases numbered 13, after V lost 4 bases and J lost 8 bases. Germline CDR1 SGHKS, CDR2 YYEKEE (reference sequence). The CDR3 covers 17 residues. The CDR3 bases are TGTGCCAGCAGCATCGAAACCGGGACAGGGGGCGGAAAGCCCCAGCATTTT. Translation gives CASSIETGTGGGKPQHF.

The CDR3 sequence: CASSLPQGYGYTF. The CDR3 DNA sequence: TGTGCCAGCAGTTTACCTCAGGGCTATGGCTACACCTTC. The rearrangement joins TRBV28 to TRBJ1-2, with a tentative D call TRBD1 (5 bases). Deletions cut 2 bases from V and 4 bases from J, with 8 bases between. The CDR3 loop spans 13 amino acids. CDR1 MDHEN and CDR2 SYDVKM come from the germline V gene.

This chain links TRBV21-1 with TRBJ2-7; no DNA check was done on the table's D call, TRBD2. TRBV21-1 is marked as a pseudogene. The CDR3 totals 12 residues. CDR3 nucleotide sequence: TGTGCCAGCAGCAAAGAGGAGGTCGAGCAGTACTTC. This sequence encodes CASSKEEVEQYF.

V is TRBV4-1 and J is TRBJ2-5; the D is unclear. This CDR3 region has 14 residues. Trimming shortened V by 0 bases and J by 6 bases, and 11 bases separated the two germline ends. Germline CDR1 MGHRA, CDR2 YSYEKL. This CDR3 is CASSQDSYSQTQYF. CDR3 DNA: TGCGCCAGCAGCCAAGATTCCTATAGCCAGACCCAGTACTTC.

The genes are TRBV6-5 and TRBJ1-6, with D perhaps TRBD1 (5 bases). The CDR3 covers 14 residues. Germline loops: CDR1 MNHEY, CDR2 SVGAGI. Trimming left V 3 bases short and J 6 bases short, with 9 bases between. DNA for the CDR3: TGTGCCAGCAGTTATGGACAAGTTAATTCACCCCTCCACTTT. Translated: CASSYGQVNSPLHF.

V is TRBV6-2 or TRBV6-3 and J is TRBJ1-6; D remains ambiguous. Germline loops: CDR1 MNHEY, CDR2 SVGEGT. V dropped 2 bases and J dropped 12 bases, with 17 bases sitting between them. CDR3 length equals 15 residues. The CDR3 DNA reads TGTGCCAGCAGTTACGGACGGGGATTATTAAGACCCCTCCACTTT. Translation gives CASSYGRGLLRPLHF.

V usage is TRBV28 and J usage is TRBJ1-1; D unclear. V gave up 3 bases and J gave up 7 bases, with 12 bases separating them. The germline V gene encodes CDR1 MDHEN and CDR2 SYDVKM. This CDR3 is 13 amino acids long. Here the CDR3 reads CASSFEGYLEAFF. The CDR3 DNA reads as TGTGCCAGCAGTTTCGAGGGATACCTTGAAGCTTTCTTT.

Comment on this clone: Other DNA sequences in the sample encode the same CDR3. V is TRBV7-3 and J is TRBJ1-1, with no clear D. CDR3 size: 13 residues. V lost 2 bases to trimming and J lost 1 base, with 5 bases between them. CDR1 is SGHTA and CDR2 is FQGTGA in the germline V gene. CDR3 sequence: CASSLQENTEAFF. In DNA, the CDR3 is TGTGCCAGCAGCTTACAGGAGAACACTGAAGCTTTCTTT. The entire variable domain, with the rest obtained from reference TRBV7-3 and TRBJ1-1, is as follows: GAGVSQTPSNKVTEKGKYVELRCDPISGHTALYWYRQSLGQGPEFLIYFQGTGAADDSGLPNDRFFAVRPEGSVSTLKIQRTERGDSAVYLCASSLQENTEAFFGQGTRLTVV.

This chain joins TRBV13 and TRBJ1-1; 9 bases map to TRBD1. In germline, CDR1 is PRHDT, CDR2 FYEKMQ (reference sequence). V was clipped by 5 bases and J by 1 base; unmatched bases: 5. The CDR3 consists of 15 residues. CDR3 in DNA: TGTGCCAGCAGCCACACAGGGGGCGGGAACACTGAAGCTTTCTTT. Its protein product is CASSHTGGGNTEAFF. Complete variable domain (other parts from reference TRBV13 and TRBJ1-1): AAGVIQSPRHLIKEKRETATLKCYPIPRHDTVYWYQQGPGQDPQFLISFYEKMQSDKGSIPDRFSAQQFSDYHSELNMSSLELGDSALYFCASSHTGGGNTEAFFGQGTRLTVV.

This chain joins TRBV19 and TRBJ2-7; D is ambiguous. Germline-derived CDR1 and CDR2 are LNHDA and SQIVND (reference sequence). With 5 bases removed from V and 2 bases from J, the gap between germline ends came to 7 bases. The CDR3 is made up of 12 amino acids. In nucleotides, the CDR3 is TGTGCCAGTAGTGGTCCGGCCTACGAGCAGTACTTC. Its translation is CASSGPAYEQYF.

V is TRBV5-4 and J is TRBJ2-3; 13 nucleotides align to TRBD2. From germline, CDR1 is SGHNT and CDR2 YYREEE (reference sequence). V lost 4 bases, J lost 6 bases, and 8 bases stayed unmatched. This CDR3 contains 16 residues. The CDR3 bases are TGTGCCAGCAGCCCAACTAGCGGGGGGGCCTATGATACGCAGTATTTT. Translated, it gives CASSPTSGGAYDTQYF.

The chain is built from TRBV12-3 or TRBV12-4 and TRBJ1-6; no clear D. The CDR3 extends over 10 amino acids. V lost 4 bases to trimming and J lost 13 bases, with 5 bases between them. For the CDR3, the DNA is TGTGCCAGCAGTTCTCTTCCCCTCCACTTT. Translating it yields CASSSLPLHF.

V and J are TRBV7-2 and TRBJ2-7; TRBD2 matches at 8 bases. V was pared by 5 bases and J by 6 bases, with 15 bases of the junction left unmatched. The CDR3 spans 16 residues. CDR1 and CDR2 from the germline V gene are SGHTA and FQGNSA. For the CDR3, the DNA is TGTGCCAGCAGCCCCCAGAAACGGGGGGGCCCGGGCGAGCAGTACTTC. Amino acid sequence: CASSPQKRGGPGEQYF.

This clone was recorded once. The CDR3 protein is CASSLRVTMNTEAFF. The CDR3 DNA is TGTGCCAGCAGCTTGAGAGTGACAATGAACACTGAAGCTTTCTTT. The chain employs TRBV5-5 and TRBJ1-1; the D is unclear. V dropped 1 base and J dropped 0 bases, with 10 bases sitting between them. The CDR3 spans 15 residues. Germline CDR1 SGHKS, CDR2 YYEKEE (reference sequence).

This clone was seen only once. The gene calls are TRBV2 and TRBJ1-2; 11 bases agree with TRBD1. There are 13 residues in the CDR3. The V segment lost 7 bases and the J segment 8 bases; nucleotides outside the gene matches: 6. Germline V CDR1 and CDR2: SNHLY, FYNNEI. The CDR3 coding sequence is TGTGCCAGCAACGGACAGGGGGCAAGAGGCTACACCTTC. Translated: CASNGQGARGYTF.

The rearrangement links TRBV19 to TRBJ2-1, with D possibly matching TRBD1 (6 bases). The length of the CDR3 is 13 residues. Trimming removed 3 bases from V and 7 bases from J, with 10 bases in between. CDR1 is LNHDA and CDR2 is SQIVND in the germline V gene (reference sequence). CDR3 nucleotide sequence: TGTGCCAGTAGTATTGCGAGGGGGAATGAGCAGTTCTTC. Protein: CASSIARGNEQFF.

This clone was counted a single time. As DNA, the CDR3 is TGTGCCAGCAGGGGCAGCCAGGGCACCGGGGAGCTGTTTTTT. The encoded protein is CASRGSQGTGELFF. The chain combines TRBV5-4 with TRBJ2-2, with D possibly TRBD1 on 5 matching bases. Germline V gene sequence: CDR1 SGHNT, CDR2 YYREEE (reference sequence). Trimming removed 5 bases from V and 4 bases from J, with 12 bases in between. CDR3 length: 14 residues.